This entry describes one T cell receptor (beta chain). The antigen is not known. This sample was taken from a study of graft-versus-host responses after intestinal transplantation. About the study: Transplant recipients had multivisceral, liver-intestinal, or isolated intestinal grafts. Among the recipients, all got anti-thymocyte globulin induction and then tacrolimus and steroids for 3 to 4 years. Findings of the study overall: Allografts of one patient group, those with graft-donor T cell macrochimerism, had high graft-versus-host to host-versus-graft clonal ratios. Recipient marrow held GvH clones, some first seen in ileum or blood.

Only in-frame clones appear in the TCRdb table, and some are missing; sequencing was by immunoSEQ multiplex PCR. The sample records about 93,000 clones, roughly 91% being singletons. Germline CDR1 is MNHEY and CDR2 is SMNVEV (reference sequence). The CDR3 loop spans 14 amino acids. Trimming pared 5 bases from V and 1 base from J, leaving 6 bases between. The sequence derives from a human donor who received an intestinal transplant. The chain joins TRBV27 to TRBJ2-6, with D unresolved. The sequenced sample was unstimulated CD8+ T cells sorted from spleen or lymph node cells, obtained before intestinal transplant. The CDR3, as DNA: TGTGCCAGCAGTGAGGTGTCTGGGGCCAACGTCCTGACTTTC. This codes for CASSEVSGANVLTF.